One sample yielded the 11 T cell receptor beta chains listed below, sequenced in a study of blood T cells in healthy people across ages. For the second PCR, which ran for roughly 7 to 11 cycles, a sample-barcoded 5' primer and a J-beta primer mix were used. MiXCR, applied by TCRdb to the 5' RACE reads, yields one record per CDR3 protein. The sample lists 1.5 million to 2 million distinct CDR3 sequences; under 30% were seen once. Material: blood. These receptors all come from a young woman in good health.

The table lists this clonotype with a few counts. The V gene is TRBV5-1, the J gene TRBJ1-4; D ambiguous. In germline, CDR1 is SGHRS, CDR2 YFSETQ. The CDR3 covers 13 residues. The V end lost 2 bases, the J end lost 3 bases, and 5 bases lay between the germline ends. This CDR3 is CASSFLANEKLFF. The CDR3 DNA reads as TGCGCCAGCAGCTTCTTGGCTAATGAAAAACTGTTTTTT.

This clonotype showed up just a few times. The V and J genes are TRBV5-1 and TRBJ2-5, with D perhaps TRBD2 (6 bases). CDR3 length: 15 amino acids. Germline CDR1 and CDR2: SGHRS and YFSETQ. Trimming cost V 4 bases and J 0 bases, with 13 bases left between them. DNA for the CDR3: TGCGCCAGCAGCCCGCCGAGCGGGTACCAAGAGACCCAGTACTTC. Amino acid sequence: CASSPPSGYQETQYF. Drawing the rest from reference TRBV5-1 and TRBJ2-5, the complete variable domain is KAGVTQTPRYLIKTRGQQVTLSCSPISGHRSVSWYQQTPGQGLQFLFEYFSETQRNKGNFPGRFSGRQFSNSRSEMNVSTLELGDSALYLCASSPPSGYQETQYFGPGTRLLVL.

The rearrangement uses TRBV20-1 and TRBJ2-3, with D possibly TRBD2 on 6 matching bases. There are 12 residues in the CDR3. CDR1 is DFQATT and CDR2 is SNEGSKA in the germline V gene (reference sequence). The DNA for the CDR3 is TGCAGGACTAGAGGACCGCCAGATACGCAGTATTTT. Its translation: CRTRGPPDTQYF.

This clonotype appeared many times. The CDR3, as DNA: TGTGCCACCAGCAGAACAGCGGGGCCGCCGTTCTTC. Protein sequence: CATSRTAGPPFF. This chain joins TRBV15 and TRBJ2-1, with 7 nucleotides matching TRBD2. Germline V gene data show CDR1 as LNHNV and CDR2 as YYDKDF (reference sequence). Trimming at V came to 2 bases and at J to 15 bases, leaving 7 bases not matched to a gene. The CDR3 spans 12 residues.

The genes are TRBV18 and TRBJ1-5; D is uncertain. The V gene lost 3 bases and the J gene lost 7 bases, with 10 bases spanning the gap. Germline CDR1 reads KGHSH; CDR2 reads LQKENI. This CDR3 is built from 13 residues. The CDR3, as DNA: TGTGCCAGCTCACCTACAGATACGCAGCCCCAGCATTTT. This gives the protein CASSPTDTQPQHF.

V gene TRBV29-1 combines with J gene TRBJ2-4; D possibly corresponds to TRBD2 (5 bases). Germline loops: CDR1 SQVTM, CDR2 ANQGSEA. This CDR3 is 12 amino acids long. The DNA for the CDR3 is TGCAGTATGAACACCGAGGGTGACATTCAGTACTTC. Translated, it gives CSMNTEGDIQYF.

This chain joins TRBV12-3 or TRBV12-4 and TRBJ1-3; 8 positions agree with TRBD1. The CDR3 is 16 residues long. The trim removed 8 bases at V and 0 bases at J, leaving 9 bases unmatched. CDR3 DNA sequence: TGTGCCAGCCGTTCTCAGGGGGCGAGCTCTGGAAACACCATATATTTT. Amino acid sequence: CASRSQGASSGNTIYF.

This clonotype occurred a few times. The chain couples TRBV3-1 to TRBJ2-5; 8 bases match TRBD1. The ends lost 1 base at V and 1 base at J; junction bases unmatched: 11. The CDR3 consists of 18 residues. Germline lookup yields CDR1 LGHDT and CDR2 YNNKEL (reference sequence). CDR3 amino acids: CASSQVSTGGRIQETQYF. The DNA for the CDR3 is TGTGCCAGCAGCCAAGTATCAACAGGGGGTAGGATCCAAGAGACCCAGTACTTC.

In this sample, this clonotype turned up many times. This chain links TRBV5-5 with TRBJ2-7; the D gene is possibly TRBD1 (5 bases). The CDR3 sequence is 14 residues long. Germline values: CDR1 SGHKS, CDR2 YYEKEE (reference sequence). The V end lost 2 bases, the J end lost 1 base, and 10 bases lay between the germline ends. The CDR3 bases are TGTGCCAGCAGCTTCGGACACCAATCCTACGAGCAGTACTTC. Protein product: CASSFGHQSYEQYF.

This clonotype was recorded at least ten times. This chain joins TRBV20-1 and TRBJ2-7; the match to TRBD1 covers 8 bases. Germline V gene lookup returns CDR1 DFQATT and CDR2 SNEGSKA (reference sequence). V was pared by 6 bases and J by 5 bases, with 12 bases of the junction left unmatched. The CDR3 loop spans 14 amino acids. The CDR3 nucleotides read TGCAGTGCCGGAAAGCGGCAGGGGGCTGACGAGCAGTACTTC. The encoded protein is CSAGKRQGADEQYF.

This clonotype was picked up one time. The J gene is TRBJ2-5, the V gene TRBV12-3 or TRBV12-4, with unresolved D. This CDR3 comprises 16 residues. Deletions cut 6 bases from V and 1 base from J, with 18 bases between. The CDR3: CASSETEWGSQETQYF. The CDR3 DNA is TGTGCCAGCAGCGAAACAGAGTGGGGTTCCCAAGAGACCCAGTACTTC.